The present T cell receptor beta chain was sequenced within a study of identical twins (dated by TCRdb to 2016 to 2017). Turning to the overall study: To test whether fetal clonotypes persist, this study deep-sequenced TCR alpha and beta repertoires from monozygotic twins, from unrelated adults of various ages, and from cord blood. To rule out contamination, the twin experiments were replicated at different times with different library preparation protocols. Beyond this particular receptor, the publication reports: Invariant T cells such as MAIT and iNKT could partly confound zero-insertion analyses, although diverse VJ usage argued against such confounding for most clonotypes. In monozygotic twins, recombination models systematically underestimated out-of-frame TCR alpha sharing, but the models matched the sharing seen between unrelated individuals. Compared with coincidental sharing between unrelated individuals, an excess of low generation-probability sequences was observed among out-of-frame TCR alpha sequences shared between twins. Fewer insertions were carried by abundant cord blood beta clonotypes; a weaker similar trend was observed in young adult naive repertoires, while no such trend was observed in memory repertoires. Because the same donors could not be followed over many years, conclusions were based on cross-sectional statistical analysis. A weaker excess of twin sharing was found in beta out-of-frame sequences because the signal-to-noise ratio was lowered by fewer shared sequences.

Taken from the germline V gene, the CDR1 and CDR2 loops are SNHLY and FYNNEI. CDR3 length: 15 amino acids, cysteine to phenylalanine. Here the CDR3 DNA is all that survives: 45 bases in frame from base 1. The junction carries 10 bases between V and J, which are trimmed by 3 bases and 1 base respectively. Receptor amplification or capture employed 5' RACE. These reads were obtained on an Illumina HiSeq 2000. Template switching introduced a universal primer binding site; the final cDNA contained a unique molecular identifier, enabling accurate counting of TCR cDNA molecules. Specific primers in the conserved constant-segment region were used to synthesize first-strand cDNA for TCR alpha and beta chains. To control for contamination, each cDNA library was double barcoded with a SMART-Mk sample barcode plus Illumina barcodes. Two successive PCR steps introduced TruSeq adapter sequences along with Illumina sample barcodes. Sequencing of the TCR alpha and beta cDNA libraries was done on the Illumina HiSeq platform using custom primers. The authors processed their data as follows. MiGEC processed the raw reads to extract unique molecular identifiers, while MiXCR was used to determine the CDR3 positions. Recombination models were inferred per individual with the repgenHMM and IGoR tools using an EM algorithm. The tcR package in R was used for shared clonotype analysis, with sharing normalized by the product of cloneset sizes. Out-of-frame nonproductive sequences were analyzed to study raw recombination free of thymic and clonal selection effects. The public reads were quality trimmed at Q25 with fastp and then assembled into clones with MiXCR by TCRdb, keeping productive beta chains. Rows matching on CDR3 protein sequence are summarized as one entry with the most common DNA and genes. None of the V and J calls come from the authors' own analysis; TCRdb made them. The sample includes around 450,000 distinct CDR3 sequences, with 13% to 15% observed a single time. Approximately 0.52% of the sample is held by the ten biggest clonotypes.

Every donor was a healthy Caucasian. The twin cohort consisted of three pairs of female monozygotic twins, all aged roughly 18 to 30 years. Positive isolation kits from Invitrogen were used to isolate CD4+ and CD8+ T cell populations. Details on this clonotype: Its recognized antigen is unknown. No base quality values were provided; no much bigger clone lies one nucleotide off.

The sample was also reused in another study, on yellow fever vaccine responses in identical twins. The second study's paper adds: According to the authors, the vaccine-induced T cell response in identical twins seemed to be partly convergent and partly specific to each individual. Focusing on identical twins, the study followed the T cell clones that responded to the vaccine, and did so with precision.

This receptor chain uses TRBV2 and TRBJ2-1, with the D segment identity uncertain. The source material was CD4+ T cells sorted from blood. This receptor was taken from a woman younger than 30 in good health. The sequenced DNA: TGTGCCAGCAGTGACGACATAGGGTCCTACAATGAGCAGTTCTTC. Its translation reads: CASSDDIGSYNEQFF. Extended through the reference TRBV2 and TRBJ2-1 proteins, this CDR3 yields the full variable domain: EPEVTQTPSHQVTQMGQEVILRCVPISNHLYFYWYRQILGQKVEFLVSFYNNEISEKSEIFDDQFSVERPDGSNFTLKIRSTKLEDSAMYFCASSDDIGSYNEQFFGPGTRLTVL.